This paragraph covers one TCR beta chain sequence. What it binds is unknown. The sample originates from a study of CD8 T cells in Susac syndrome. Findings and limits, study-wide: The number of individuals included in the study's TCR sequencing and HLA analysis was acknowledged as relatively small.

The CDR3 consists of 16 residues. V lost 0 bases, J lost 3 bases, and 14 bases lay in between. The germline gives CDR1 MGHRA, CDR2 YSYEKL. The authors reverse transcribed roughly 0.5 to 1 ug RNA with random hexamers. The amplification used immunoSEQ multiplex PCR on TCR beta CDR3; it spanned 54 Vbeta and 13 Jbeta. TCRdb ran MiXCR on the immunoSEQ multiplex PCR reads and lists one entry per CDR3 protein. There are around 150,000 distinct CDR3 sequences in the sample; 85% to 95% occur only once, and over 0.15% lies in the top ten. From blood CD8+ and CD4+ T cells, TCR beta sequences were generated. It was negative isolation that provided the CD8+ and CD4+ T cells, whereas TEMRA cells were enriched by FACS.

This rearrangement joins TRBV4-1 to TRBJ1-2; D perhaps matches TRBD1 (5 bases). The specimen sequenced was CD8+ T cells from PBMCs. The source of this sequence is a human donor with Susac syndrome. For the CDR3, the DNA is TGCGCCAGCAGCCAAGATGGGGACCCAGCTGACTATGGCTACACCTTC. It encodes CASSQDGDPADYGYTF.